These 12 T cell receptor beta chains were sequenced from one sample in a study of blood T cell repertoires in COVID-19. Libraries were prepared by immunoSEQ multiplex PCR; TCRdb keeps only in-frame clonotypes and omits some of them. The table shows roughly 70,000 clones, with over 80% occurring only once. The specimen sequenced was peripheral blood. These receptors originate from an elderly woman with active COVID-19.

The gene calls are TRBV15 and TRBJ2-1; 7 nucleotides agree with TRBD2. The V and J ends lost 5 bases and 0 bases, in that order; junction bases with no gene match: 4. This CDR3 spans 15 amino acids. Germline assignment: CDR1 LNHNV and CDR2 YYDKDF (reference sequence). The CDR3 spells CATSRRTSSYNEQFF. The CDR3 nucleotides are TGTGCCACCAGCCGTAGGACTAGCTCCTACAATGAGCAGTTCTTC.

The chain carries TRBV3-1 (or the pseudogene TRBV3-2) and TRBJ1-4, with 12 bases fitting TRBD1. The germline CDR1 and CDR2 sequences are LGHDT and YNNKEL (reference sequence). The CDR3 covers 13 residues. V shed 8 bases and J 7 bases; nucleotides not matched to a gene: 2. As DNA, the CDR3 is TGTGCCAGCGGGGACAGGGGGCCTGAAAAACTGTTTTTT. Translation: CASGDRGPEKLFF.

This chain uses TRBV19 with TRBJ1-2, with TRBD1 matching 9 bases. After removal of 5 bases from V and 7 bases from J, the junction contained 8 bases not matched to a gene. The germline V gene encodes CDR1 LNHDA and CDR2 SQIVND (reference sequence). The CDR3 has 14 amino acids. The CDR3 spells CASSPTPGQGGYTF. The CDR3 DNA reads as TGTGCCAGTAGTCCAACGCCGGGACAGGGTGGCTACACCTTC.

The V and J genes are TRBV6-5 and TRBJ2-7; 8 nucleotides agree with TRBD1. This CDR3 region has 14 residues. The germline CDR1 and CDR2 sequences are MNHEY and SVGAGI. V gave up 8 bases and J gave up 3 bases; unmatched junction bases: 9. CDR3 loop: CASRRGQDYYEQYF. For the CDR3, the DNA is TGTGCCAGCCGGAGGGGACAGGATTACTACGAGCAGTACTTC.

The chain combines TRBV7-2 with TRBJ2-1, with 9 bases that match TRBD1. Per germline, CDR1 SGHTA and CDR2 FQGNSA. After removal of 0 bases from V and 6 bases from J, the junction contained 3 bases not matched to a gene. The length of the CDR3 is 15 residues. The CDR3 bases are TGTGCCAGCAGCTTAGCCCGGACAGGGGCCAATGAGCAGTTCTTC. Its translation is CASSLARTGANEQFF.

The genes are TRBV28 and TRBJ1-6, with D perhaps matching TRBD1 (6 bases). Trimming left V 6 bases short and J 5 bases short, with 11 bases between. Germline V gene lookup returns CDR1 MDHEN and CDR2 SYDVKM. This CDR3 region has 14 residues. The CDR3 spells CASSPGQDNSPLHF. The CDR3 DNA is TGTGCCAGCAGCCCGGGACAAGATAATTCACCCCTCCACTTT.

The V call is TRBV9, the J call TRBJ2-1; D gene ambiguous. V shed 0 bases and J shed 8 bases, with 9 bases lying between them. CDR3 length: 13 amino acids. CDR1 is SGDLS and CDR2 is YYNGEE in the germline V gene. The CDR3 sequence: CASSVDSPDEQFF. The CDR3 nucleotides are TGTGCCAGCAGCGTAGACTCGCCGGATGAGCAGTTCTTC. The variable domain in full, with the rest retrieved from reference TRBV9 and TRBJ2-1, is DSGVTQTPKHLITATGQRVTLRCSPRSGDLSVYWYQQSLDQGLQFLIQYYNGEERAKGNILERFSAQQFPDLHSELNLSSLELGDSALYFCASSVDSPDEQFFGPGTRLTVL.

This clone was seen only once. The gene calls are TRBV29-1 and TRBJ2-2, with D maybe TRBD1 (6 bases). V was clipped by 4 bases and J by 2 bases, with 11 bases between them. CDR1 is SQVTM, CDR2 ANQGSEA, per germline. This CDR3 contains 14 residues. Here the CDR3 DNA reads TGCAGCGTTGGGCACAGGGACAACACCGGGGAGCTGTTTTTT. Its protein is CSVGHRDNTGELFF.

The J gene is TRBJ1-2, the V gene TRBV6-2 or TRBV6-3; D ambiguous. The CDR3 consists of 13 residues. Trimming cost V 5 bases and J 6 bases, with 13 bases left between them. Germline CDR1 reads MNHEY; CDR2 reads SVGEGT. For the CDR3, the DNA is TGTGCCAGCAGTCTGCAGGCTCTCCATGGCTACACCTTC. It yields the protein CASSLQALHGYTF.

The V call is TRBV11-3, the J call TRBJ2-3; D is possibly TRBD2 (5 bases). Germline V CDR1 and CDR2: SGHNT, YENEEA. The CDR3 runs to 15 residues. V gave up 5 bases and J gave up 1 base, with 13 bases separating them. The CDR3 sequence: CASSKGGSGTDTQYF. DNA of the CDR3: TGTGCCAGCAGCAAAGGAGGATCGGGCACAGATACGCAGTATTTT.

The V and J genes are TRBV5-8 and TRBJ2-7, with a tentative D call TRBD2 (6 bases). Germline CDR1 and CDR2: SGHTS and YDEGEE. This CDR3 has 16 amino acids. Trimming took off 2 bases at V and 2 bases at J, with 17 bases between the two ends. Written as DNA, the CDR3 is TGTGCCAGCAGCTTTCCCCCGGGACTCCGTACCTACGAGCAGTACTTC. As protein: CASSFPPGLRTYEQYF.

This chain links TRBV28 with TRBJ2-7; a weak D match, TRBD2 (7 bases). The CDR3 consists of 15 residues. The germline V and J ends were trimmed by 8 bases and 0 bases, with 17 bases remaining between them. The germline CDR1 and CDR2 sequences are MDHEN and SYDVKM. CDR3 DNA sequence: TGTGCCAGCGGTCCTCCGGGGGGCCTCTCCTACGAGCAGTACTTC. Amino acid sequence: CASGPPGGLSYEQYF.